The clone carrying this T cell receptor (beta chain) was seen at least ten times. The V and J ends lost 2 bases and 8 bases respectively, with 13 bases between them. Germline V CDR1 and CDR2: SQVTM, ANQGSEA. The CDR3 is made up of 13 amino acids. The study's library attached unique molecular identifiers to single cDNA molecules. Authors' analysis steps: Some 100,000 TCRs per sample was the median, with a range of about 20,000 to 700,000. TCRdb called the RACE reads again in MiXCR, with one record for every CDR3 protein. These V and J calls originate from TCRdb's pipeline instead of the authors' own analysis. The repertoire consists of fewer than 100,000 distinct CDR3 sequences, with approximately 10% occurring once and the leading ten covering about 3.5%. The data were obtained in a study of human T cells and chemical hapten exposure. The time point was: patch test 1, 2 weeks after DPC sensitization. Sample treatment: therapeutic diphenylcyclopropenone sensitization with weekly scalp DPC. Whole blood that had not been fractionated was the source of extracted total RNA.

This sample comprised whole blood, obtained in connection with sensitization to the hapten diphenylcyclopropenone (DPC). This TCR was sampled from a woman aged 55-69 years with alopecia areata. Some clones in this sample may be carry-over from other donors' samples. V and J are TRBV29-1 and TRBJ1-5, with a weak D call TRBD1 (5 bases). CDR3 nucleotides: TGCAGCGTTGAAATCAATAGGGGTGAGCCCCAGCATTTT. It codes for CSVEINRGEPQHF.